The 10 T cell receptor beta chains listed next were all sequenced from one sample in a study of blood T cell repertoires in COVID-19. Sequencing used immunoSEQ multiplex PCR; TCRdb keeps in-frame clones, though not all of them. This table holds hundreds of thousands of clones, 80% to 90% found once. Sample: peripheral blood. Receptors were obtained from a woman aged 45-59 years with COVID-19, enrolled during active disease.

The chain uses TRBV5-6 and TRBJ1-3; no clear D gene. V was cut by 0 bases and J by 0 bases, with 7 bases left in between. CDR3 length: 15 residues. The V gene's germline CDR1 is SGHDT and CDR2 YYEEEE. As DNA, the CDR3 is TGTGCCAGCAGCTTGGCTCCGGTCTCTGGAAACACCATATATTTT. The encoded protein is CASSLAPVSGNTIYF.

The chain uses TRBV5-6 and TRBJ1-1; 7 bases line up with TRBD1. The ends lost 4 bases at V and 8 bases at J; junction bases unmatched: 8. This CDR3 contains 13 residues. Germline V CDR1 and CDR2: SGHDT, YYEEEE. This chain's CDR3 is CASSPRQGPEAFF. The CDR3 DNA sequence: TGTGCCAGCAGCCCGAGACAGGGCCCAGAAGCTTTCTTT.

This chain links TRBV4-2 with TRBJ2-7; 13 nucleotides align to TRBD2. There are 15 residues in the CDR3. Germline V gene sequence: CDR1 LGHNA, CDR2 YNFKEQ. After removal of 4 bases from V and 5 bases from J, the junction contained 5 bases not matched to a gene. DNA for the CDR3: TGTGCCAGCAGCCGAGCCGGGACTAGCGGGAACGAGCAGTACTTC. The encoded protein is CASSRAGTSGNEQYF.

V gene TRBV5-8 combines with J gene TRBJ1-6; D is perhaps TRBD1 (6 bases). Trimming removed 1 base at V and 6 bases at J, with 11 bases between. The CDR3 extends over 15 amino acids. Germline V CDR1 and CDR2: SGHTS, YDEGEE. CDR3 amino acids: CASSLIVRGNSPLHF. Here the CDR3 DNA reads TGTGCCAGCAGCTTGATAGTCAGGGGTAATTCACCCCTCCACTTT.

V usage is TRBV19 and J usage is TRBJ2-1; TRBD2 aligns across 9 bases. The J segment lost 3 bases and the V segment lost 1 base, leaving 4 bases of the junction unmatched. This CDR3 is built from 16 residues. Germline-derived CDR1 and CDR2 are LNHDA and SQIVND (reference sequence). This CDR3 is CASSIAQAGGYNEQFF. CDR3 in DNA: TGTGCCAGTAGTATAGCTCAAGCGGGAGGCTACAATGAGCAGTTCTTC. The full variable domain, its missing parts supplied by reference TRBV19 and TRBJ2-1, is DGGITQSPKYLFRKEGQNVTLSCEQNLNHDAMYWYRQDPGQGLRLIYYSQIVNDFQKGDIAEGYSVSREKKESFPLTVTSAQKNPTAFYLCASSIAQAGGYNEQFFGPGTRLTVL.

J is TRBJ2-7 and V is TRBV7-9; 7 bases fit TRBD2. Trimming cost V 5 bases and J 4 bases; bases outside gene matches: 8. CDR1 is SEHNR and CDR2 is FQNEAQ in the germline V gene (reference sequence). This CDR3 spans 14 amino acids. The CDR3 reads CASSPSGATYEQYF. CDR3 nucleotides: TGTGCCAGCAGCCCAAGCGGGGCAACGTACGAGCAGTACTTC. The whole variable domain, remainder taken from reference TRBV7-9 and TRBJ2-7, is DTGVSQNPRHKITKRGQNVTFRCDPISEHNRLYWYRQTLGQGPEFLTYFQNEAQLEKSRLLSDRFSAERPKGSFSTLEIQRTEQGDSAMYLCASSPSGATYEQYFGPGTRLTVT.

The chain has TRBV3-1 (or the pseudogene TRBV3-2) and TRBJ1-2; TRBD1 matches 12 bases. The ends lost 3 bases at V and 6 bases at J; junction bases unmatched: 2. CDR1 is LGHDT, CDR2 YNNKEL, per germline (reference sequence). The CDR3 spans 14 residues. In nucleotides, the CDR3 is TGTGCCAGCAGCCAGAGGGACAGGGGGCATGGCTACACCTTC. It is translated as CASSQRDRGHGYTF.

This chain links TRBV24-1 with TRBJ2-5; weak D call: TRBD2 (6 bases). CDR1 and CDR2 (germline): KGHDR, SFDVKD. Between the trimmed V and J ends, which lost 6 bases and 4 bases, there was a span of 11 bases. CDR3 size: 13 residues. As DNA, the CDR3 is TGTGCCACCAGTACCGGGGGAGTAGAGACCCAGTACTTC. Encoded protein: CATSTGGVETQYF.

This clone was recorded only once. The chain uses TRBV11-3 and TRBJ2-2; D gene uncertain. The CDR3 totals 14 residues. The germline V and J ends were trimmed by 0 bases and 3 bases, with 5 bases remaining between them. CDR1 and CDR2 (germline): SGHNT, YENEEA. The CDR3 bases are TGTGCCAGCAGCTTAGAGCGCTACACCGGGGAGCTGTTTTTT. It yields the protein CASSLERYTGELFF. The entire variable domain, with the rest obtained from reference TRBV11-3 and TRBJ2-2, is as follows: EAGVVQSPRYKIIEKKQPVAFWCNPISGHNTLYWYLQNLGQGPELLIRYENEEAVDDSQLPKDRFSAERLKGVDSTLKIQPAELGDSAVYLCASSLERYTGELFFGEGSRLTVL.

The chain combines TRBV5-4 with TRBJ2-2; a possible D gene is TRBD1 (5 bases). V was shortened by 1 base and J by 3 bases, with 10 bases between the two germline ends. The CDR3 spans 15 residues. Germline assignment: CDR1 SGHNT and CDR2 YYREEE (reference sequence). CDR3 in amino acids: CASSLRAGYTGELFF. CDR3 coding DNA: TGTGCCAGCAGCTTGCGGGCAGGGTACACCGGGGAGCTGTTTTTT.